The entry below gives a single T cell receptor (beta chain) sequence along with its context. Its antigen is not known. Assay: immunoSEQ multiplex PCR; the TCRdb copy retains only in-frame clones and omits some. The sample includes 150,000 to 200,000 clones, around 88% of them seen just once. The data originate from a study of cytomegalovirus exposure and HLA in healthy donors. As for the study in general: The 130 or so validation repertoires and the roughly 700 first-cohort repertoires shared a platform, a later analysis reported.

Whole-study results and caveats: Overall, around 160 TCR beta chains were annotated as cytomegalovirus-associated.

This TCR was sampled from a woman aged 18-35 years in good health and CMV-seronegative. What was sequenced was PBMCs.

The CDR3 bases are TGTGCCAGCAGCCGGACTAGCGGTTACGAGCAGTACTTC. It codes for CASSRTSGYEQYF. This chain uses TRBV6-5 with TRBJ2-7; 10 bases match TRBD2. Germline CDR1 is MNHEY and CDR2 is SVGAGI. After removal of 6 bases from V and 4 bases from J, the junction contained 3 bases not matched to a gene. This CDR3 has 13 residues.